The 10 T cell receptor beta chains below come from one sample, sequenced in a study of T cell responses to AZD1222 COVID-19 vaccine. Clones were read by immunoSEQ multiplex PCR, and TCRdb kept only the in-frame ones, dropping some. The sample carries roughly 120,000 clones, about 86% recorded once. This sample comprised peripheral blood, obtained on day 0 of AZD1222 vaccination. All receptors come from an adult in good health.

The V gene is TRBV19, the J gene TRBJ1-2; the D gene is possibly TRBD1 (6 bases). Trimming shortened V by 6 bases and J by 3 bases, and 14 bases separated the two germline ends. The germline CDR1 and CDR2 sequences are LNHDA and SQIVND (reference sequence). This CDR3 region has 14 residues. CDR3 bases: TGTGCCAGTAGCTTTCAGGGGAGTCACTATGGCTACACCTTC. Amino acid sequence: CASSFQGSHYGYTF.

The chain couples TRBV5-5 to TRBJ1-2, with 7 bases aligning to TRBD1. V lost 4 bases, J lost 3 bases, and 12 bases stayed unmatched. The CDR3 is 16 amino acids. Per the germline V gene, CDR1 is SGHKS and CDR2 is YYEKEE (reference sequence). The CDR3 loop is CASSPAGDRVDYGYTF. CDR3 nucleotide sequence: TGTGCCAGCAGCCCAGCCGGTGACAGGGTTGACTATGGCTACACCTTC.

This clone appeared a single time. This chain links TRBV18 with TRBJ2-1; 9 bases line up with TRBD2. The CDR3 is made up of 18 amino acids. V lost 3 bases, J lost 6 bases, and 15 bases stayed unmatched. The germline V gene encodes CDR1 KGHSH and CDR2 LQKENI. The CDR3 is CASSPLPGSSGRTNEQFF. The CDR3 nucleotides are TGTGCCAGCTCACCTCTCCCGGGGTCAAGCGGGAGGACCAATGAGCAGTTCTTC.

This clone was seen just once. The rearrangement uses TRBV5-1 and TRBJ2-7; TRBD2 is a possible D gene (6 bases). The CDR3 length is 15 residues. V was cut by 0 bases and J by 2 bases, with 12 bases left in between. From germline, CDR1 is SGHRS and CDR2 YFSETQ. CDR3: CASSLVGGLAYEQYF. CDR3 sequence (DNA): TGCGCCAGCAGCTTGGTCGGGGGATTAGCCTACGAGCAGTACTTC.

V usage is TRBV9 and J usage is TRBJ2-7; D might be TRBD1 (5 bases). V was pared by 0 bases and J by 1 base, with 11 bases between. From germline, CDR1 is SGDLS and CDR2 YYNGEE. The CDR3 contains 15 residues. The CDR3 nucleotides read TGTGCCAGCAGCGTAGGGGGCGGAGTTTCCTACGAGCAGTACTTC. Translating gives CASSVGGGVSYEQYF.

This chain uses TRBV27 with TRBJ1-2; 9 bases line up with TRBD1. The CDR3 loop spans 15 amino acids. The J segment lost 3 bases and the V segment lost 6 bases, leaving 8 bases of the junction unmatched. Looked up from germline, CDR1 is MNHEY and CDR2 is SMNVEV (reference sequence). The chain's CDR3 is CASRITGGLYYGYTF. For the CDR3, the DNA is TGTGCCAGCAGAATTACAGGGGGCTTGTACTATGGCTACACCTTC.

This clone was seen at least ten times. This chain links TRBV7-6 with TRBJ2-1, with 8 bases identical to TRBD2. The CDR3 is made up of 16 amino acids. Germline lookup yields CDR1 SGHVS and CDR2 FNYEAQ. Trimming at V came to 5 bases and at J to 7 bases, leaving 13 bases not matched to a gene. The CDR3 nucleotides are TGTGCCAGCAGCCACGGGGGACTAGTGGCTGGAAATGAGCAGTTCTTC. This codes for CASSHGGLVAGNEQFF.

CDR3 loop: CASSTRTDPYEQYF. Here the CDR3 DNA reads TGTGCCAGTAGTACTCGGACGGACCCCTACGAGCAGTACTTC. V is TRBV19 and J is TRBJ2-7; D is unresolved. With 4 bases removed from V and 2 bases from J, the gap between germline ends came to 12 bases. CDR1 and CDR2 (germline): LNHDA, SQIVND (reference sequence). CDR3 length: 14 amino acids.

The CDR3 is CASSIMIGRMNTEAFF. DNA of the CDR3: TGTGCCAGTAGTATCATGATAGGGAGGATGAACACTGAAGCTTTCTTT. V and J are TRBV19 and TRBJ1-1; D remains unclear. This CDR3 spans 16 amino acids. V lost 3 bases and J 0 bases, leaving 14 bases between the germline ends. Germline-derived CDR1 and CDR2 are LNHDA and SQIVND (reference sequence).

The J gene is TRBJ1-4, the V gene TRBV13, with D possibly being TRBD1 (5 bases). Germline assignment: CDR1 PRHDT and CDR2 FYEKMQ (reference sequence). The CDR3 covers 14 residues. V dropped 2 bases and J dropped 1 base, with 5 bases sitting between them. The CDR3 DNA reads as TGTGCCAGCAGCTTAAGGGGAACTAATGAAAAACTGTTTTTT. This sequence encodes CASSLRGTNEKLFF.